One T cell receptor beta chain is described in this entry. Antigen: not known. The record originates from a study of cytomegalovirus exposure and HLA in healthy donors. The donors formed part of the roughly 120-subject validation cohort, distinct from the approximately 670-subject first cohort. Sequenced by immunoSEQ multiplex PCR; TCRdb stores in-frame clones only, minus some. The table lists approximately 100,000 clones, roughly 86% of them singletons. Study-level findings and limits: According to a subsequent analysis, TCR clusters from the first cohort were inclined to appear together in the 120 validation repertoires.

Germline-derived CDR1 and CDR2 are SNHLY and FYNNEI. This CDR3 spans 13 amino acids. V was clipped by 2 bases and J by 4 bases, with 8 bases between them. The sequenced material came from PBMCs. The sequence was collected from a woman aged 18-29 years in good health and CMV-seronegative. J is TRBJ1-1 and V is TRBV2; the D gene is possibly TRBD1 (5 bases). The CDR3 is CASSEYRTTEAFF. DNA of the CDR3: TGTGCCAGCAGTGAATACAGGACCACTGAAGCTTTCTTT.